A single sample is the source of the 18 T cell receptor beta chains below, sequenced in a study of metastatic and nonmetastatic thyroid tumors. Ahead of thyroid surgery, no patient had received treatment of any kind. Using MiXCR, TCRdb re-called clones from the PCR reads. The repertoire holds 20,000 or so clones, more than 30% seen once, with roughly 20% in the top ten. The sequencing sample was made of blood. These receptors were collected from a male donor with papillary thyroid cancer or a benign thyroid nodule (not recorded which). Some clones in this sample may be carry-over from other donors' samples.

This clone showed up many times. The chain combines TRBV5-5 with TRBJ2-2; D assignment may be TRBD1 or TRBD2 (6 bases each). Per germline, CDR1 SGHKS and CDR2 YYEKEE (reference sequence). This CDR3 has 15 residues. V was clipped by 8 bases and J by 5 bases, with 19 bases between them. This CDR3 is CASSRAGGTTGELFF. The DNA for the CDR3 is TGTGCCAGTAGCCGGGCCGGGGGCACAACCGGGGAGCTGTTTTTT.

The rearrangement uses TRBV19 and TRBJ1-2; a possible D gene is TRBD1 (5 bases). Germline lookup yields CDR1 LNHDA and CDR2 SQIVND (reference sequence). V lost 2 bases and J lost 8, with 12 bases in between. The CDR3 length is 13 residues. CDR3 DNA: TGTGCCAGTAGTATAAATGGGGGTAGGGGCTACACCTTC. Amino acid sequence: CASSINGGRGYTF.

This clone was found many times. V gene TRBV7-9 combines with J gene TRBJ2-3, with no clear D. Trimming left V 9 bases short and J 1 base short, with 2 bases between. The CDR3 length is 10 residues. Per the germline V gene, CDR1 is SEHNR and CDR2 is FQNEAQ (reference sequence). The CDR3 DNA sequence: TGTGCCAGTGGCACAGATACGCAGTATTTT. As protein: CASGTDTQYF. The full variable domain, rest sourced from reference TRBV7-9 and TRBJ2-3, is DTGVSQNPRHKITKRGQNVTFRCDPISEHNRLYWYRQTLGQGPEFLTYFQNEAQLEKSRLLSDRFSAERPKGSFSTLEIQRTEQGDSAMYLCASGTDTQYFGPGTRLTVL.

The gene calls are TRBV20-1 and TRBJ1-5; D possibly corresponds to TRBD1 (6 bases). The CDR3 runs 15 residues. The germline CDR1 and CDR2 sequences are DFQATT and SNEGSKA (reference sequence). V was trimmed by 6 bases and J by 6 bases, leaving 21 bases between them. The CDR3 nucleotides are TGCAGTGCCGAGGGGGGCCCCGGAGGGTTTCAGCCCCAGCATTTT. It translates to CSAEGGPGGFQPQHF.

The V gene is TRBV4-3, the J gene TRBJ1-5, with a weak D call TRBD1 (6 bases). The CDR3 consists of 14 residues. CDR1 is LGHNA, CDR2 YSLEER, per germline. V gave up 3 bases and J gave up 4 bases, with 10 bases separating them. CDR3 nucleotide sequence: TGCGCCAGCAGCCAGGACAGTTTTAATCAGCCCCAGCATTTT. It yields the protein CASSQDSFNQPQHF.

This clone has more than one count but fewer than ten. The chain uses TRBV6-1 and TRBJ2-7; 9 bases line up with TRBD2. The germline V gene has CDR1 MNHNS and CDR2 SASEGT. With 1 base clipped from V and 4 bases from J, the junction kept 5 bases outside the gene matches. This CDR3 spans 15 amino acids. The DNA of the CDR3 is TGTGCCAGCAGTGAAGAAACTAGCGGGTCTTACGAGCAGTACTTC. It specifies CASSEETSGSYEQYF.

The chain couples TRBV20-1 to TRBJ2-7; D is unresolved. With 6 bases removed from V and 0 bases from J, the gap between germline ends came to 15 bases. Germline V gives CDR1 DFQATT, CDR2 SNEGSKA (reference sequence). The CDR3 is 14 amino acids. In nucleotides, the CDR3 is TGCAGTGCACATCGTCCAGCCAGCTCCTACGAGCAGTACTTC. It is translated as CSAHRPASSYEQYF.

This chain uses TRBV6-1 with TRBJ1-3; 10 bases map to TRBD1. The ends lost 5 bases at V and 4 bases at J; junction bases unmatched: 2. This CDR3 region has 14 residues. Germline V gene sequence: CDR1 MNHNS, CDR2 SASEGT. CDR3: CASSRGQGGNTIYF. As DNA, the CDR3 is TGTGCCAGCAGTCGGGGACAGGGGGGAAACACCATATATTTT.

With regard to this clone: The conserved phenylalanine or tryptophan normally closing the CDR3 is absent here, so this likely arose from a read error. No DNA is shown, since the ends of the CDR3 on it are uncertain; the CDR3 is the one TCRdb lists. The rearrangement uses TRBV4-1 and TRBJ2-5; the table names TRBD1, a call not compared with the DNA. The germline V gene encodes CDR1 MGHRA and CDR2 YSYEKL. The CDR3 is 15 residues long, counting both termini. CDR3 in amino acids: CARQLAGGRGQEAWL.

The chain employs TRBV20-1 and TRBJ2-7, with D unresolved. This CDR3 has 13 residues. Trimming shortened V by 0 bases and J by 3 bases, and 9 bases separated the two germline ends. Germline values: CDR1 DFQATT, CDR2 SNEGSKA (reference sequence). The CDR3: CSARDDGYYEQYF. Here the CDR3 DNA reads TGCAGTGCTAGAGACGACGGATACTACGAGCAGTACTTC.

The sample holds many counts of this clone. This chain joins TRBV29-1 and TRBJ1-4, with 10 bases identical to TRBD1. Germline V lookup: CDR1 SQVTM, CDR2 ANQGSEA. This CDR3 contains 13 residues. Trimming removed 8 bases from V and 8 bases from J; junction bases left unmatched: 8. CDR3 nucleotide sequence: TGCAGCTTCGGGGACAGGGGAAAGGAAAAACTGTTTTTT. Protein sequence: CSFGDRGKEKLFF.

This chain links TRBV19 with TRBJ1-3, with D hard to call. Trimming cost V 6 bases and J 0 bases, with 12 bases left between them. The CDR3 has 15 residues. Germline V CDR1 and CDR2: LNHDA, SQIVND (reference sequence). The CDR3 loop is CASRGAATSGNTIYF. In DNA form, the CDR3 reads TGTGCCAGTAGGGGTGCAGCAACCTCTGGAAACACCATATATTTT.

This clone was counted at least ten times. The gene calls are TRBV19 and TRBJ1-6; TRBD1 agrees at 9 bases. Trimming removed 5 bases from V and 5 bases from J; junction bases left unmatched: 7. CDR1 is LNHDA and CDR2 is SQIVND in the germline V gene (reference sequence). The CDR3 loop spans 16 amino acids. For the CDR3, the DNA is TGTGCCAGTAGTGAGACCGGGACAGGGAATAATTCACCCCTCCACTTT. Encoded protein: CASSETGTGNNSPLHF.

The CDR3 coding sequence is TGTGCCAGCAGCTTAGTAGGGGCCGAGCAGTACTTC. This gives the protein CASSLVGAEQYF. The chain joins TRBV7-6 to TRBJ2-7, with D maybe TRBD1 (5 bases). The germline V and J ends were trimmed by 1 base and 6 bases, with 7 bases remaining between them. The CDR3 runs to 12 residues. Per germline, CDR1 SGHVS and CDR2 FNYEAQ.

The chain employs TRBV3-1 and TRBJ2-7; 9 bases are shared with TRBD2. J gave up 0 bases and V 0 bases, and 3 bases lay outside the gene matches. CDR1 and CDR2 (germline): LGHDT, YNNKEL (reference sequence). This CDR3 contains 16 residues. The CDR3 reads CASSQEFSGSSYEQYF. The CDR3 bases are TGTGCCAGCAGCCAAGAATTTAGCGGGAGCTCCTACGAGCAGTACTTC.

This clone was counted between two and nine times. An end of the junction does not agree with germline; a read error may underlie this. The V gene is TRBV6-6, the J gene TRBJ2-7; D gene ambiguous. The CDR3 length is 13 residues. Germline V lookup: CDR1 MNHNY, CDR2 SVGAGI (reference sequence). The CDR3 protein is CASIYQDPYEQYF. CDR3 nucleotides: TGTGCCAGCATTTACCAGGACCCCTACGAGCAGTACTTC.

The chain couples TRBV5-1 to TRBJ1-1; D remains unclear. Trimming took 4 bases from V and 5 from J, leaving 12 bases between them. The CDR3 is made up of 13 amino acids. Germline CDR1 reads SGHRS; CDR2 reads YFSETQ. The CDR3 sequence is CASSNTLGTEAFF. The CDR3 coding sequence is TGCGCCAGCAGCAACACACTGGGGACTGAAGCTTTCTTT.

The chain has TRBV5-1 and TRBJ2-7; D may be TRBD1 (6 bases). Trimming stripped 6 bases from V and 1 base from J, with 11 bases between. CDR1 and CDR2 (germline): SGHRS, YFSETQ. The length of the CDR3 is 13 residues. CDR3 in amino acids: CASTGDASYEQYF. CDR3 sequence (DNA): TGCGCCAGCACAGGGGACGCATCCTACGAGCAGTACTTC.